The clone carrying this TCR beta chain was detected many times. V dropped 3 bases and J dropped 5 bases, with 5 bases sitting between them. The CDR3 contains 11 residues. Germline V gene lookup returns CDR1 SQVTM and CDR2 ANQGSEA. The data were obtained in a study of spatial heterogeneity in lung cancer. As for the study in general: Researchers sequenced follow-up PBMC samples if they had them, and these came a median of approximately 2 years after resection.

As for time point: blood at routine non-recurrence follow-up after resection. Whole RNA came from tumor, nontumor lung or frozen PBMC and was sequenced without being sorted. Each TCR cDNA molecule bore a unique molecular identifier. One entry per CDR3 protein results from TCRdb running MiXCR on the 5' RACE reads. Of about 110,000 distinct CDR3 sequences listed, 11% were seen once; the top ten hold roughly a quarter. The sequence was collected from a female donor with early-stage non-small cell lung cancer. This chain joins TRBV29-1 and TRBJ2-1; no clear D gene. Sample: PBMCs, taken at follow-up. The CDR3 bases are TGCAGCGTTGAGGGTCACAATGAGCAGTTCTTC. Translating gives CSVEGHNEQFF.